These 24 T cell receptor beta chains came from one sample sequenced in a study of T-cell memory formation after mild COVID-19. TCRdb passed the 5' RACE reads through MiXCR, listing each CDR3 protein once. In the table there are about 180,000 distinct CDR3 sequences, under 20% of which are singletons. The sample consisted of PBMCs or a T cell subset sorted from them (not recorded which). The receptors stem from an adult woman who had mild COVID-19 (a few samples of this study predate the infection). Cell type and time point are not known.

This clonotype was counted a single time. The V gene is TRBV7-9, the J gene TRBJ1-1, with 9 positions matching TRBD1. The germline V gene encodes CDR1 SEHNR and CDR2 FQNEAQ (reference sequence). The V segment lost 1 base and the J segment 0 bases; nucleotides outside the gene matches: 0. CDR3 length: 15 amino acids. For the CDR3, the DNA is TGTGCCAGCAGCTTAGGGGACAGGGTGAACACTGAAGCTTTCTTT. Protein: CASSLGDRVNTEAFF.

This clonotype was detected only a few times. This chain uses TRBV5-1 with TRBJ2-7, with a tentative D call TRBD1 (5 bases). The CDR3 loop spans 13 amino acids. V dropped 0 bases and J dropped 7 bases, with 11 bases sitting between them. Germline lookup yields CDR1 SGHRS and CDR2 YFSETQ. CDR3 nucleotides: TGCGCCAGCAGCTTGGGAGACCAGGGAGAGCAGTACTTC. It translates to CASSLGDQGEQYF.

This clonotype was found a few times. The rearrangement links TRBV20-1 to TRBJ1-1, with D perhaps matching TRBD1 (6 bases). Germline values: CDR1 DFQATT, CDR2 SNEGSKA (reference sequence). With 5 bases removed from V and 1 base from J, the gap between germline ends came to 20 bases. The CDR3 spans 16 residues. The CDR3 DNA reads TGCAGTGCTCCTAACCCGATGGGCAGGGGGAACACTGAAGCTTTCTTT. It yields the protein CSAPNPMGRGNTEAFF.

The rearrangement joins TRBV19 to TRBJ1-5, with D unclear. The germline V and J ends were trimmed by 0 bases and 9 bases, with 30 bases remaining between them. The CDR3 runs 20 residues. CDR1 LNHDA and CDR2 SQIVND come from the germline V gene (reference sequence). CDR3 protein: CASSIELGSSGRHRLPPQHF. CDR3 DNA: TGTGCCAGTAGTATAGAACTCGGCTCCAGTGGGCGTCACCGATTGCCGCCCCAGCATTTT. Full variable domain (rest looked up from reference TRBV19 and TRBJ1-5): DGGITQSPKYLFRKEGQNVTLSCEQNLNHDAMYWYRQDPGQGLRLIYYSQIVNDFQKGDIAEGYSVSREKKESFPLTVTSAQKNPTAFYLCASSIELGSSGRHRLPPQHFGDGTRLSIL.

This clonotype showed up just a few times. The chain uses TRBV5-1 and TRBJ2-7; TRBD1 agrees at 7 bases. Germline V lookup: CDR1 SGHRS, CDR2 YFSETQ. This CDR3 has 14 amino acids. V lost 0 bases and J lost 10; bases outside the gene matches: 10. CDR3 coding DNA: TGCGCCAGCAGCTTGGCGGTCGAAGGGGGCGACCAGTACTTC. Translated, it gives CASSLAVEGGDQYF.

The table lists this clonotype with a few counts. The J gene is TRBJ2-1, the V gene TRBV7-2; the match to TRBD2 covers 10 bases. The CDR3 length is 16 residues. Germline V gene lookup returns CDR1 SGHTA and CDR2 FQGNSA. V was clipped by 4 bases and J by 2 bases; unmatched bases: 5. The CDR3 here is CASSSQAGGPYNEQFF. DNA for the CDR3: TGTGCCAGCAGCTCCCAAGCGGGGGGGCCCTACAATGAGCAGTTCTTC.

This clonotype came up a few times. J is TRBJ2-6 and V is TRBV21-1; the table assigns TRBD1, which was not confirmed against the DNA. TRBV21-1 is labeled a pseudogene. The CDR3 has 18 residues. The CDR3 bases are TGTGCCAGCAGCAAAGGAAATGGGGAGCCCTCTGGGGCCAACGTCCTGACTTTC. Translating it yields CASSKGNGEPSGANVLTF.

The rearrangement joins TRBV6-5 to TRBJ2-3; TRBD2 matches 9 bases. Germline loops: CDR1 MNHEY, CDR2 SVGAGI. The CDR3 is made up of 14 amino acids. The trim removed 8 bases at V and 4 bases at J, leaving 7 bases unmatched. CDR3 sequence: CASATAGGPDTQYF. The CDR3 DNA sequence: TGTGCCAGCGCGACAGCGGGGGGCCCAGATACGCAGTATTTT.

As for this clonotype: The germline gene is not matched at one end of the junction; a read error may be the cause. The CDR3 bases are TGTGCCAGCAGTGGTCGGGACAGGGGCACTGAAGCTTTCTTC. This encodes CASSGRDRGTEAFF. J is TRBJ1-1 and V is TRBV6-5, with TRBD1 matching 10 bases. The germline V gene encodes CDR1 MNHEY and CDR2 SVGAGI. The CDR3 contains 14 residues.

This clonotype has only a few counts. CDR3 bases: TGTGCCAGCAGCTTGGGTCTAAGCGGGAGGGCAGACAATGAGCAGTTCTTC. Amino acid sequence: CASSLGLSGRADNEQFF. The genes are TRBV7-9 and TRBJ2-1; 10 bases align to TRBD2. This CDR3 region has 17 residues. Per germline, CDR1 SEHNR and CDR2 FQNEAQ (reference sequence). Trimming at V came to 3 bases and at J to 5 bases, leaving 10 bases not matched to a gene.

This clonotype was seen a handful of times. The rearrangement uses TRBV9 and TRBJ2-1; no clear D gene. CDR1 and CDR2 from the germline V gene are SGDLS and YYNGEE. This CDR3 has 13 residues. V shed 3 bases and J shed 12 bases, with 16 bases lying between them. CDR3 bases: TGTGCCAGCAGCGCAAGGACCCTCCCGTTGCAGTTCTTC. This gives the protein CASSARTLPLQFF.

The chain has TRBV24-1 and TRBJ2-7; 12 bases are shared with TRBD2. Germline V gives CDR1 KGHDR, CDR2 SFDVKD. V trimming: 5 bases; J trimming: 0 bases; junction bases outside the gene matches: 1. CDR3 length: 15 residues. CDR3 coding DNA: TGTGCCACCAGTGGGACTAGCGGGGACTCCTACGAGCAGTACTTC. Amino acid sequence: CATSGTSGDSYEQYF.

The chain carries TRBV11-2 and TRBJ2-7, with 11 bases that match TRBD2. V lost 6 bases to trimming and J lost 5 bases; unmatched junction nucleotides: 9. Germline values: CDR1 SGHAT, CDR2 FQNNGV. The CDR3 spans 15 residues. The CDR3 region has the DNA TGTGCCAGCAGAGGCATAGCGGGAGGGCCCCACGAGCAGTACTTC. Translating gives CASRGIAGGPHEQYF. Filled out from reference TRBV11-2 and TRBJ2-7, the complete variable domain reads EAGVAQSPRYKIIEKRQSVAFWCNPISGHATLYWYQQILGQGPKLLIQFQNNGVVDDSQLPKDRFSAERLKGVDSTLKIQPAKLEDSAVYLCASRGIAGGPHEQYFGPGTRLTVT.

The genes are TRBV20-1 and TRBJ2-1; 9 bases map to TRBD1. J gave up 6 bases and V 2 bases, and 8 bases lay outside the gene matches. CDR3 length: 15 residues. CDR1 is DFQATT and CDR2 is SNEGSKA in the germline V gene (reference sequence). The chain's CDR3 is CSARTSDRGFNEQFF. The CDR3 DNA reads as TGCAGTGCTAGAACTTCGGACAGGGGCTTCAATGAGCAGTTCTTC.

This clonotype appeared a few times. The J gene is TRBJ1-1, the V gene TRBV19, with TRBD1 as a possible D gene (5 bases). The CDR3 has 16 residues. Trimming shortened V by 5 bases and J by 1 base, and 17 bases separated the two germline ends. In germline, CDR1 is LNHDA, CDR2 SQIVND (reference sequence). The CDR3 here is CASSAAGKVGNTEAFF. CDR3 nucleotide sequence: TGTGCCAGTAGTGCCGCAGGGAAGGTGGGGAACACTGAAGCTTTCTTT. Complete variable domain (other parts from reference TRBV19 and TRBJ1-1): DGGITQSPKYLFRKEGQNVTLSCEQNLNHDAMYWYRQDPGQGLRLIYYSQIVNDFQKGDIAEGYSVSREKKESFPLTVTSAQKNPTAFYLCASSAAGKVGNTEAFFGQGTRLTVV.

This clonotype showed up many times. The chain combines TRBV14 with TRBJ1-1, with D possibly TRBD1 on 6 matching bases. Germline CDR1 is SGHDN and CDR2 is FVKESK. The CDR3 runs 16 residues. V lost 2 bases and J 8 bases, leaving 21 bases between the germline ends. The CDR3 sequence is CASSQKGPRLRGEAFF. DNA for the CDR3: TGTGCCAGCAGCCAAAAGGGCCCAAGACTTAGGGGGGAAGCTTTCTTT.

Ten or more counts support this clonotype. V gene TRBV5-1 combines with J gene TRBJ2-1; 7 bases are shared with TRBD2. Germline trimming cut 0 bases from V and 8 bases from J; bases unmatched to any gene: 8. There are 15 residues in the CDR3. Germline CDR1 is SGHRS and CDR2 is YFSETQ. The CDR3 DNA reads TGCGCCAGCAGCTTGGACACCGCGGGGGTCTATGAGCAGTTCTTC. This translates into CASSLDTAGVYEQFF.

This clonotype appeared a few times. The chain joins TRBV2 to TRBJ2-3, with 7 positions matching TRBD1. This CDR3 has 15 amino acids. V gave up 5 bases and J gave up 2 bases; unmatched junction bases: 7. Germline CDR1 reads SNHLY; CDR2 reads FYNNEI. CDR3 bases: TGTGCCAGCAGTATAAGGGACAGTTACACAGATACGCAGTATTTT. The encoded protein is CASSIRDSYTDTQYF. The complete variable domain, with remaining parts taken from reference TRBV2 and TRBJ2-3, reads EPEVTQTPSHQVTQMGQEVILRCVPISNHLYFYWYRQILGQKVEFLVSFYNNEISEKSEIFDDQFSVERPDGSNFTLKIRSTKLEDSAMYFCASSIRDSYTDTQYFGPGTRLTVL.

This clonotype has more than one count but fewer than ten. The chain has TRBV6-2 or TRBV6-3 and TRBJ1-2; the D is unclear. Trimming left V 4 bases short and J 9 bases short, with 9 bases between. The CDR3 contains 11 residues. Germline CDR1 reads MNHEY; CDR2 reads SVGEGT. The CDR3 loop is CASSWEYSYTF. In nucleotides, the CDR3 is TGTGCCAGCAGTTGGGAGTATAGCTACACCTTC.

This clonotype was counted between two and nine times. J is TRBJ1-1 and V is TRBV6-2 or TRBV6-3, with 9 bases identical to TRBD1. CDR3 length: 14 residues. In germline, CDR1 is MNHEY, CDR2 SVGEGT. V trimming: 6 bases; J trimming: 5 bases; junction bases outside the gene matches: 7. CDR3 loop: CASRPNRGRTEAFF. The CDR3 DNA follows: TGTGCCAGCAGACCTAACAGGGGGCGGACTGAAGCTTTCTTT.

Ten or more counts support this clonotype. The chain is built from TRBV7-7 and TRBJ2-5; TRBD1 aligns across 9 bases. Germline V gene lookup returns CDR1 SSHAT and CDR2 FNYEAQ (reference sequence). Germline trimming cut 5 bases from V and 4 bases from J; bases unmatched to any gene: 8. The CDR3 totals 15 residues. The CDR3 loop reads CASSLGQGVAETQYF. The DNA of the CDR3 is TGTGCCAGCAGCCTGGGACAGGGTGTTGCAGAGACCCAGTACTTC.

This clonotype has more than one count but fewer than ten. The genes are TRBV12-3 or TRBV12-4 and TRBJ2-5; possibly TRBD1 for D (5 bases). V lost 1 base and J 1 base, leaving 7 bases between the germline ends. This CDR3 contains 14 residues. The CDR3 DNA follows: TGTGCCAGCAGTTTAGAGACAGTCCAAGAGACCCAGTACTTC. Its protein product is CASSLETVQETQYF.

In DNA form, the CDR3 reads TGTGCCAGCGGAATAGGACGGGATTCGTCATACGAGCAGTACTTC. This encodes CASGIGRDSSYEQYF. The chain recombines TRBV7-8 with TRBJ2-7; maybe TRBD2 (5 bases). The CDR3 is made up of 15 amino acids. Germline V lookup: CDR1 SGHVS, CDR2 FQNEAQ. With 8 bases removed from V and 4 bases from J, the gap between germline ends came to 21 bases. The full variable domain, with the rest looked up from reference TRBV7-8 and TRBJ2-7, is GAGVSQSPRYKVAKRGQDVALRCDPISGHVSLFWYQQALGQGPEFLTYFQNEAQLDKSGLPSDRFFAERPEGSVSTLKIQRTQQEDSAVYLCASGIGRDSSYEQYFGPGTRLTVT.

V and J are TRBV20-1 and TRBJ1-2; D perhaps matches TRBD1 (5 bases). The CDR3 is made up of 13 amino acids. The germline CDR1 and CDR2 sequences are DFQATT and SNEGSKA (reference sequence). V dropped 2 bases and J dropped 7 bases, with 14 bases sitting between them. In DNA form, the CDR3 reads TGCAGTGCTAGAAGGGACGCTAGTTTTGGCTACACCTTC. It specifies CSARRDASFGYTF.